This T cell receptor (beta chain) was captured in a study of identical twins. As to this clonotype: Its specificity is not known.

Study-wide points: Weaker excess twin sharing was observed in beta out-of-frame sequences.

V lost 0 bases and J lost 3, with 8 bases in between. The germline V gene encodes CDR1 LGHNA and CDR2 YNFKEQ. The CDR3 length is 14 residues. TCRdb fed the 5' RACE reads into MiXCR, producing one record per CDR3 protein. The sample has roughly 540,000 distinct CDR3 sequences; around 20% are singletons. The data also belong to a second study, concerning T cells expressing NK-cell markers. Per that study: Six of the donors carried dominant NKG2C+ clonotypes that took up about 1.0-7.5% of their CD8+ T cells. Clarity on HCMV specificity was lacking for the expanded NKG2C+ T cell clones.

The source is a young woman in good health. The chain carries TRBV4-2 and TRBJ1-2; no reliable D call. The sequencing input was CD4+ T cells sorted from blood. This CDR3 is CASSQDPVDYGYTF. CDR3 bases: TGTGCCAGCAGCCAAGACCCAGTAGACTATGGCTACACCTTC.